This entry features one T cell receptor (beta chain) sequence. Its specificity is unknown. The CDR3 loop spans 12 amino acids. V lost 6 bases and J lost 6, with 12 bases in between. The germline V gene has CDR1 KGHSH and CDR2 LQKENI. Assay: immunoSEQ multiplex PCR; the TCRdb copy retains only in-frame clones and omits some. The profile shows 130,000 or so clones, approximately 84% of them singletons. The sample originates from a study of identifying expanded T cells in peripheral blood. Findings and caveats of the study: Over two and four weeks, about 15 and 19 clones changed, versus around 1.2 between replicates.

No infections or other immune events were documented during collection. The gene calls are TRBV18 and TRBJ2-7, with D perhaps TRBD1 (6 bases). The receptor was isolated from a person between 18 and 75 years old in good health. The sequencing input was blood. In DNA form, the CDR3 reads TGTGCCAGCTCGAATACAGGGAGCGAGCAGTACTTC. Protein sequence: CASSNTGSEQYF. Full variable domain (missing parts from reference TRBV18 and TRBJ2-7): NAGVMQNPRHLVRRRGQEARLRCSPMKGHSHVYWYRQLPEEGLKFMVYLQKENIIDESGMPKERFSAEFPKEGPSILRIQQVVRGDSAAYFCASSNTGSEQYFGPGTRLTVT.